These 5 T cell receptor beta chains originate from one sample sequenced in a study of blood T cell repertoires in COVID-19. Assay: immunoSEQ multiplex PCR; the TCRdb copy retains only in-frame clones and omits some. The sample lists roughly 200,000 clones, 86% occurring once. Sequenced material: PBMCs or T cells enriched from blood (not recorded which). Every receptor here comes from a man aged 35 to 55 with acute COVID-19.

V gene TRBV7-9 combines with J gene TRBJ2-7, with a tentative D call TRBD1 (5 bases). This CDR3 spans 11 amino acids. Looked up from germline, CDR1 is SEHNR and CDR2 is FQNEAQ (reference sequence). The germline V and J ends were trimmed by 4 bases and 12 bases, with 13 bases remaining between them. CDR3 protein: CASSSTGVPYF. The CDR3 DNA reads as TGTGCCAGCAGCTCTACAGGAGTTCCGTACTTC. Using reference TRBV7-9 and TRBJ2-7 for the parts outside the CDR3, the full variable domain is DTGVSQNPRHKITKRGQNVTFRCDPISEHNRLYWYRQTLGQGPEFLTYFQNEAQLEKSRLLSDRFSAERPKGSFSTLEIQRTEQGDSAMYLCASSSTGVPYFGPGTRLTVT.

The gene calls are TRBV7-2 and TRBJ2-1, with D possibly matching TRBD2 (6 bases). Germline V gives CDR1 SGHTA, CDR2 FQGNSA. V shed 1 base and J shed 6 bases, with 13 bases lying between them. The CDR3 totals 15 residues. CDR3 bases: TGTGCCAGCAGCTTAGGAATCGGGGGAGGCAATGAGCAGTTCTTC. Residues: CASSLGIGGGNEQFF. The whole variable domain, filled in from reference TRBV7-2 and TRBJ2-1, reads GAGVSQSPSNKVTEKGKDVELRCDPISGHTALYWYRQSLGQGLEFLIYFQGNSAPDKSGLPSDRFSAERTGGSVSTLTIQRTQQEDSAVYLCASSLGIGGGNEQFFGPGTRLTVL.

The rearrangement links TRBV23-1 to TRBJ1-3; 10 bases map to TRBD1. TRBV23-1 belongs to the ORF category, with a function that is uncertain. The CDR3 loop spans 15 amino acids. Unmatched junction bases numbered 6, after V lost 3 bases and J lost 7 bases. In nucleotides, the CDR3 is TGCGCCAGCAGTCACTTGGGACAGGGGTGGAACACCATATATTTT. Residues: CASSHLGQGWNTIYF.

The chain links TRBV5-8 to TRBJ2-1; TRBD2 might be the D (5 bases). This CDR3 is built from 11 residues. Germline values: CDR1 SGHTS, CDR2 YDEGEE. V was clipped by 4 bases and J by 9 bases, with 8 bases between them. CDR3 sequence (DNA): TGTGCCAGCAGCGGAGGACTTGAGCAGTTCTTC. The encoded protein is CASSGGLEQFF.

V gene TRBV25-1 combines with J gene TRBJ2-7, with TRBD1 identical over 9 bases. Per the germline V gene, CDR1 is MGHDK and CDR2 is SYGVNS. V shed 4 bases and J 2 bases; nucleotides not matched to a gene: 6. This CDR3 spans 15 amino acids. Here the CDR3 reads CASSGDRVFAYEQYF. The CDR3 coding sequence is TGTGCCAGCAGTGGGGACAGGGTTTTCGCCTACGAGCAGTACTTC.